Detailed here is one T cell receptor beta chain. The sample originates from a study of blood T cell repertoires in COVID-19. Study summary: Acute and convalescent COVID-19 specimens originated in the United States, Italy and Spain. T cells, B-cell-depleted T cells, or PBMCs supplied cDNA or gDNA.

Unmatched junction bases numbered 7, after V lost 3 bases and J lost 5 bases. CDR1 is DFQATT and CDR2 is SNEGSKA in the germline V gene (reference sequence). This CDR3 has 14 residues. Per the authors' pipeline: Amplified reference gene primers provided the basis for estimating nucleated cell counts. The method was immunoSEQ multiplex PCR; TCRdb's version includes in-frame clones alone and lacks a portion of them. Clonal size and the V and J genes are those of that table, whereas D and trimming came from the DNA. The repertoire holds 150,000 to 200,000 clones, with around 85% as singletons. The sequencing sample was made of peripheral blood. The rearrangement uses TRBV20-1 and TRBJ2-3; TRBD2 matches at 8 bases. The clonotype comes from a woman aged 60-75 years with acute or convalescent COVID-19. In nucleotides, the CDR3 is TGCAGTGCTAGTCCCGGGAGGGCCGGAGATACGCAGTATTTT. Translated, it gives CSASPGRAGDTQYF.